One sample yielded the 9 T cell receptor beta chains listed below, sequenced in a study of T-cell reconstitution after alpha-beta-depleted transplantation in children. Preparing the TCRbeta library involved the use of unique molecular identifiers. TCRdb recomputed calls from the PCR reads with MiXCR, one row per CDR3 protein. The table records 400,000 to 550,000 distinct CDR3 sequences, under 12% of them present only once. The sequences come from PBMCs, collected before TCRalphabeta/CD19-depleted stem cell transplant. These receptors were collected from a child younger than 10 with inherited bone marrow failure, due to receive a stem cell transplant.

This clonotype was found many times. The CDR3 protein is CASNRTESSYNEQFF. CDR3 coding DNA: TGCGCCAGCAATCGGACGGAGAGCTCCTACAATGAGCAGTTCTTC. The chain carries TRBV10-1 and TRBJ2-1; D gene ambiguous. CDR3 size: 15 residues. CDR1 WNHNN and CDR2 SYGVQD come from the germline V gene (reference sequence). Trimming took off 7 bases at V and 0 bases at J, with 13 bases between the two ends.

At least ten counts were recorded for this clonotype. CDR3 loop: CATSLAGNNEQFF. The CDR3 bases are TGTGCCACCAGTCTAGCGGGTAACAATGAGCAGTTCTTC. The chain links TRBV24-1 to TRBJ2-1, with TRBD2 matching 8 bases. Unmatched junction bases numbered 2, after V lost 6 bases and J lost 5 bases. Germline V gene lookup returns CDR1 KGHDR and CDR2 SFDVKD. This CDR3 spans 13 amino acids.

The sample holds many counts of this clonotype. The chain is built from TRBV27 and TRBJ2-1; D is perhaps TRBD2 (5 bases). Germline loops: CDR1 MNHEY, CDR2 SMNVEV (reference sequence). Deletions cut 2 bases from V and 8 bases from J, with 10 bases between. CDR3 size: 13 residues. The CDR3 region is CASSLGSVHEQFF. The CDR3 nucleotides read TGTGCCAGCAGTTTAGGTAGCGTCCATGAGCAGTTCTTC.

Ten or more counts support this clonotype. The genes are TRBV20-1 and TRBJ1-1; D possibly corresponds to TRBD1 (5 bases). The V gene's germline CDR1 is DFQATT and CDR2 SNEGSKA (reference sequence). CDR3 length: 13 residues. V was shortened by 3 bases and J by 0 bases, with 8 bases between the two germline ends. CDR3: CSARGGVNTEAFF. The CDR3 DNA reads TGCAGTGCTAGGGGGGGGGTGAACACTGAAGCTTTCTTT.

This clonotype was counted many times. This sequence joins TRBV5-1 and TRBJ2-7; 10 nucleotides agree with TRBD1. Germline V gene data show CDR1 as SGHRS and CDR2 as YFSETQ. The CDR3 runs 14 residues. The ends lost 4 bases at V and 3 bases at J; junction bases unmatched: 4. CDR3 protein: CASSPWDRGYEQYF. Here the CDR3 DNA reads TGCGCCAGCAGCCCGTGGGACAGGGGCTACGAGCAGTACTTC.

In this sample, this clonotype turned up a few times. The V call is TRBV18, the J call TRBJ2-2; D unresolved. V was shortened by 3 bases and J by 3 bases, with 11 bases between the two germline ends. CDR1 is KGHSH, CDR2 LQKENI, per germline. This CDR3 spans 15 amino acids. The CDR3 coding sequence is TGTGCCAGCTCACCGATATTGTCCGACACCGGGGAGCTGTTTTTT. Protein sequence: CASSPILSDTGELFF.

This clonotype was counted many times. This chain's CDR3 is CASSVEGTGRYEQYF. CDR3 nucleotide sequence: TGTGCCAGCAGCGTGGAGGGGACAGGGAGGTACGAGCAGTACTTC. The chain links TRBV11-2 to TRBJ2-7; TRBD1 aligns across 9 bases. CDR1 and CDR2 from the germline V gene are SGHAT and FQNNGV. There are 15 residues in the CDR3. J gave up 4 bases and V 5 bases, and 9 bases lay outside the gene matches.

There are many counts of this clonotype. This rearrangement joins TRBV28 to TRBJ2-1, with 13 bases that match TRBD2. CDR3 size: 18 residues. V dropped 6 bases and J dropped 9; count of bases not matched to a gene: 17. The germline CDR1 and CDR2 sequences are MDHEN and SYDVKM. The CDR3 loop is CASRLGHILAGGTAEQFF. CDR3 sequence (DNA): TGTGCCAGCAGATTAGGACACATACTAGCGGGAGGGACGGCTGAGCAGTTCTTC.

This clonotype was observed many times. The CDR3 DNA follows: TGTGCCAGCAGTTTAAGAGGGACCACAAATGAGCAGTTCTTC. Protein: CASSLRGTTNEQFF. The chain carries TRBV27 and TRBJ2-1; the D call may be TRBD1 or TRBD2 (5 bases each). Looked up from germline, CDR1 is MNHEY and CDR2 is SMNVEV (reference sequence). Trimming took off 2 bases at V and 7 bases at J, with 12 bases between the two ends. The CDR3 has 14 residues.